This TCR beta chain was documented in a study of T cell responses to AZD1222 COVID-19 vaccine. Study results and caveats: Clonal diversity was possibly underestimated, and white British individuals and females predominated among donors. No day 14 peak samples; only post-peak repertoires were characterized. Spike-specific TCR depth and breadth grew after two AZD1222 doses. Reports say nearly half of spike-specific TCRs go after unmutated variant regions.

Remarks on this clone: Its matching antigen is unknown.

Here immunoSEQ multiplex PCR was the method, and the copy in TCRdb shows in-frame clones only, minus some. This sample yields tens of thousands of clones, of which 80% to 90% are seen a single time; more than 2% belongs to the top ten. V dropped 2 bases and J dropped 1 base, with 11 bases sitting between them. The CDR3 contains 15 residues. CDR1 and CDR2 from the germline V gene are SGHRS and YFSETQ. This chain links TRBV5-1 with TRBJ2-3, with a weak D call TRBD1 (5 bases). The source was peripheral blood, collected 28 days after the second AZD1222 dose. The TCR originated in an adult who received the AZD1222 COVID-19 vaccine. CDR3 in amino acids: CASSFLIGGTDTQYF. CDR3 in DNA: TGCGCCAGCAGCTTTTTAATAGGGGGCACAGATACGCAGTATTTT.